A single TCR beta chain is shown here with its context. CDR1 is SGHTA and CDR2 is FQGNSA in the germline V gene. Trimming shortened V by 2 bases and J by 2 bases, and 9 bases separated the two germline ends. This CDR3 contains 14 residues. The entry originates in a study of shared clonotypes between healthy human individuals. Naive CD8 cells lacked CD45RO, underwent positive selection for CCR7 and left out terminally differentiated effector memory CD45RA+ cells. TCRdb's copy holds only in-frame clones and misses some; the assay was immunoSEQ multiplex PCR. Of millions of clones in the sample, roughly 91% were seen once.

The material sequenced was naive CD8+ T cells from PBMCs. The J gene is TRBJ1-1, the V gene TRBV7-2, with D possibly TRBD1 on 5 matching bases. The source of this sequence is a man aged 18-30 years in good health. Some clones in this sample may be carry-over from other donors' samples. The CDR3 reads CASSLPGFNTEAFF. DNA for the CDR3: TGTGCCAGCAGCTTACCAGGGTTCAACACTGAAGCTTTCTTT.